Below are 30 T cell receptor beta chains sequenced from a single sample in a study of T cell responses to AZD1222 COVID-19 vaccine (dated by TCRdb to the early 2020s). Libraries were made using the immunoSEQ multiplex PCR assay. Sourced from immuneACCESS, this table was stored by TCRdb with only in-frame sequences that have V and J called. A share of the clones is absent; for the studies checked, an unresolved V gene accounts for under half, and the remainder has no known explanation. Within this sample are roughly 100,000 clones, with around nine tenths of them counted one time only. The ten largest account for roughly 2.9% of the sample. The time point label on this specimen signifies: baseline before first vaccination. The sequencing used peripheral blood, collected on day 0 of AZD1222 vaccination. Source of these receptors: an adult in good health.

J is TRBJ1-2 and V is TRBV5-1; D not certain. Looked up from germline, CDR1 is SGHRS and CDR2 is YFSETQ. This CDR3 is 13 amino acids long. The V gene lost 1 base and the J gene lost 0 bases, with 4 bases spanning the gap. This CDR3 reads CASSLTANYGYTF. Here the CDR3 DNA reads TGCGCCAGCAGCTTGACGGCTAACTATGGCTACACCTTC. Full variable domain (remainder filled in from reference TRBV5-1 and TRBJ1-2): KAGVTQTPRYLIKTRGQQVTLSCSPISGHRSVSWYQQTPGQGLQFLFEYFSETQRNKGNFPGRFSGRQFSNSRSEMNVSTLELGDSALYLCASSLTANYGYTFGSGTRLTVV.

This clone was observed at least ten times. The chain has TRBV27 and TRBJ1-2; TRBD1 aligns across 8 bases. This CDR3 has 13 amino acids. Germline V gene sequence: CDR1 MNHEY, CDR2 SMNVEV (reference sequence). The trim removed 3 bases at V and 8 bases at J, leaving 5 bases unmatched. The chain's CDR3 is CASSFRQGQGYTF. Written as DNA, the CDR3 is TGTGCCAGCAGTTTCCGACAGGGGCAGGGCTACACCTTC.

V is TRBV19 and J is TRBJ2-1, with D unclear. CDR3 length equals 15 residues. Trimming left V 0 bases short and J 7 bases short, with 13 bases between. Germline CDR1 and CDR2: LNHDA and SQIVND (reference sequence). CDR3 sequence: CASSIEDGLWNEQFF. As DNA, the CDR3 is TGTGCCAGTAGTATAGAAGACGGCCTATGGAATGAGCAGTTCTTC.

V gene TRBV19 combines with J gene TRBJ1-5, with 11 bases identical to TRBD1. V dropped 0 bases and J dropped 6; count of bases not matched to a gene: 10. Germline lookup yields CDR1 LNHDA and CDR2 SQIVND (reference sequence). The CDR3 totals 18 residues. Here the CDR3 DNA reads TGTGCCAGTAGTATAGAGCGGACAGGGGGCCTCGGGACTCAGCCCCAGCATTTT. Its translation is CASSIERTGGLGTQPQHF.

The chain combines TRBV6-6 with TRBJ2-5; tentatively, D is TRBD2 (7 bases). Germline V gene data show CDR1 as MNHNY and CDR2 as SVGAGI (reference sequence). The CDR3 runs 14 residues. Trimming removed 8 bases from V and 4 bases from J, with 17 bases in between. CDR3 loop: CASVAAGAAETQYF. The CDR3 DNA is TGTGCCAGCGTGGCGGCGGGGGCCGCAGAGACCCAGTACTTC.

The chain carries TRBV11-3 and TRBJ2-1, with 8 positions matching TRBD2. V shed 3 bases and J 6 bases; nucleotides not matched to a gene: 10. The CDR3 has 16 residues. Germline V CDR1 and CDR2: SGHNT, YENEEA. CDR3 amino acids: CASSLPGGGLGNEQFF. The DNA for the CDR3 is TGTGCCAGCAGCTTGCCCGGGGGGGGTTTGGGCAATGAGCAGTTCTTC.

The gene calls are TRBV19 and TRBJ1-2; D gene uncertain. Trimming removed 3 bases from V and 3 bases from J, with 23 bases in between. The germline gives CDR1 LNHDA, CDR2 SQIVND (reference sequence). The CDR3 length is 18 residues. CDR3 sequence (DNA): TGTGCCAGTAGTATGTTGTTTGGTCAAACGGACTCATACTATGGCTACACCTTC. Amino acid sequence: CASSMLFGQTDSYYGYTF.

This sequence joins TRBV7-9 and TRBJ1-2; D unclear. CDR3 length: 15 amino acids. Germline values: CDR1 SEHNR, CDR2 FQNEAQ (reference sequence). V shed 4 bases and J shed 4 bases, with 16 bases lying between them. The CDR3: CASSSPSASPYGYTF. The CDR3 nucleotides read TGTGCCAGCAGCTCCCCGTCGGCCAGCCCCTATGGCTACACCTTC. The whole variable domain, remainder taken from reference TRBV7-9 and TRBJ1-2, is DTGVSQNPRHKITKRGQNVTFRCDPISEHNRLYWYRQTLGQGPEFLTYFQNEAQLEKSRLLSDRFSAERPKGSFSTLEIQRTEQGDSAMYLCASSSPSASPYGYTFGSGTRLTVV.

This clone was found once. The V gene is TRBV15, the J gene TRBJ2-7; D is uncertain. V was shortened by 0 bases and J by 2 bases, with 5 bases between the two germline ends. This CDR3 comprises 13 residues. Germline V gene sequence: CDR1 LNHNV, CDR2 YYDKDF (reference sequence). The CDR3 DNA reads as TGTGCCACCAGCAGAGACCCTACCTACGAGCAGTACTTC. Its translation is CATSRDPTYEQYF.

The chain's CDR3 is CSVGYGTDTQYF. CDR3 bases: TGCAGCGTGGGGTACGGAACAGATACGCAGTATTTT. The rearrangement joins TRBV29-1 to TRBJ2-3; D call uncertain. Per the germline V gene, CDR1 is SQVTM and CDR2 is ANQGSEA. V shed 6 bases and J shed 3 bases, with 10 bases lying between them. The CDR3 is 12 amino acids.

This sequence joins TRBV7-2 and TRBJ2-5, with 10 positions matching TRBD2. J was trimmed by 10 bases and V by 2 bases; bases with no gene match: 7. Per germline, CDR1 SGHTA and CDR2 FQGNSA. CDR3 size: 14 residues. The DNA of the CDR3 is TGTGCCAGCAGCTTATGGCTAGCGGGGGATAGCCAGTACTTC. Translated: CASSLWLAGDSQYF.

The chain links TRBV7-3 to TRBJ2-3, with 12 bases matching TRBD2. This CDR3 is built from 16 residues. Germline loops: CDR1 SGHTA, CDR2 FQGTGA. V shed 5 bases and J 1 base; nucleotides not matched to a gene: 4. The CDR3 loop is CASSRLAGDGTDTQYF. CDR3 in DNA: TGTGCCAGCAGCCGACTAGCGGGAGATGGCACAGATACGCAGTATTTT.

The chain uses TRBV2 and TRBJ2-1; no reliable D call. V lost 4 bases to trimming and J lost 2 bases, with 6 bases between them. The CDR3 length is 13 residues. Germline lookup yields CDR1 SNHLY and CDR2 FYNNEI. CDR3 nucleotides: TGTGCCAGCAGTGTGGCAGCCTACAATGAGCAGTTCTTC. Translated: CASSVAAYNEQFF. Full variable domain (rest looked up from reference TRBV2 and TRBJ2-1): EPEVTQTPSHQVTQMGQEVILRCVPISNHLYFYWYRQILGQKVEFLVSFYNNEISEKSEIFDDQFSVERPDGSNFTLKIRSTKLEDSAMYFCASSVAAYNEQFFGPGTRLTVL.

The chain joins TRBV11-3 to TRBJ1-1; D not resolved. Germline lookup yields CDR1 SGHNT and CDR2 YENEEA. V was cut by 2 bases and J by 0 bases, with 4 bases left in between. The CDR3 sequence is 13 residues long. CDR3 region: CASSLLMNTEAFF. Here the CDR3 DNA reads TGTGCCAGCAGCTTACTTATGAACACTGAAGCTTTCTTT.

The sample holds one count of this clone. J is TRBJ1-4 and V is TRBV9; 8 positions agree with TRBD1. The V and J ends lost 6 bases and 3 bases, in that order; junction bases with no gene match: 7. The CDR3 runs 15 residues. From germline, CDR1 is SGDLS and CDR2 YYNGEE. The CDR3 region has the DNA TGTGCCAGCACCCGGAGGGACAGGCCTAATGAAAAACTGTTTTTT. Protein: CASTRRDRPNEKLFF.

This chain uses TRBV24-1 with TRBJ1-4; a possible D gene is TRBD1 (5 bases). The CDR3 has 15 amino acids. The germline CDR1 and CDR2 sequences are KGHDR and SFDVKD. Trimming stripped 1 base from V and 4 bases from J, with 9 bases between. Here the CDR3 DNA reads TGTGCCACCAGTGATTTAGACAGAGATAATGAAAAACTGTTTTTT. Its protein is CATSDLDRDNEKLFF.

This sequence joins TRBV4-2 and TRBJ2-3; D gene ambiguous. CDR1 is LGHNA, CDR2 YNFKEQ, per germline. The CDR3 consists of 15 residues. Trimming stripped 0 bases from V and 0 bases from J, with 7 bases between. The CDR3 is CASSQDASSTDTQYF. CDR3 DNA sequence: TGTGCCAGCAGCCAAGACGCGAGCAGCACAGATACGCAGTATTTT.

This chain connects TRBV9 to TRBJ2-2; no clear D gene. The CDR3 sequence is 13 residues long. V was trimmed by 0 bases and J by 3 bases, leaving 3 bases between them. Per the germline V gene, CDR1 is SGDLS and CDR2 is YYNGEE. CDR3 DNA: TGTGCCAGCAGCGTAGGTCACACCGGGGAGCTGTTTTTT. It encodes CASSVGHTGELFF.

This chain uses TRBV2 with TRBJ1-5; D remains ambiguous. The CDR3 loop spans 12 amino acids. In germline, CDR1 is SNHLY, CDR2 FYNNEI. V lost 4 bases and J 10 bases, leaving 11 bases between the germline ends. CDR3: CASSAGERPQHF. The CDR3 nucleotides are TGTGCCAGCAGTGCGGGAGAGCGTCCCCAGCATTTT. Complete variable domain (other parts from reference TRBV2 and TRBJ1-5): EPEVTQTPSHQVTQMGQEVILRCVPISNHLYFYWYRQILGQKVEFLVSFYNNEISEKSEIFDDQFSVERPDGSNFTLKIRSTKLEDSAMYFCASSAGERPQHFGDGTRLSIL.

This clone was counted between two and nine times. The chain carries TRBV25-1 and TRBJ2-2, with TRBD1 matching 7 bases. The CDR3 sequence is 15 residues long. The junction had 4 bases not matched to a gene; V was cut back by 3 bases and J by 3 bases. Germline CDR1 reads MGHDK; CDR2 reads SYGVNS. The CDR3 here is CASSEGQGDTGELFF. CDR3 nucleotides: TGTGCCAGCAGTGAGGGGCAGGGGGACACCGGGGAGCTGTTTTTT.

This clone was seen more than once but under ten times. The V call is TRBV6-5, the J call TRBJ1-2, with D possibly matching TRBD1 (6 bases). Germline CDR1 reads MNHEY; CDR2 reads SVGAGI. V lost 6 bases and J lost 8, with 22 bases in between. This CDR3 has 15 residues. This CDR3 is CASSQIRDIGGGYTF. The CDR3 DNA is TGTGCCAGCAGCCAGATCCGGGACATAGGGGGGGGCTACACCTTC.

This clone has only a few counts. The chain carries TRBV3-1 (or the pseudogene TRBV3-2) and TRBJ1-1; no firm D call. V was trimmed by 0 bases and J by 7 bases, leaving 12 bases between them. Germline CDR1 and CDR2: LGHDT and YNNKEL (reference sequence). The CDR3 is made up of 14 amino acids. CDR3 in DNA: TGTGCCAGCAGCCAAGATGAGGTCTATGGTGAAGCTTTCTTT. It encodes CASSQDEVYGEAFF.

The V and J genes are TRBV6-2 or TRBV6-3 and TRBJ1-3, with TRBD1 matching over 10 bases. CDR3 length: 13 amino acids. Trimming removed 6 bases from V and 5 bases from J; junction bases left unmatched: 1. Germline V gene data show CDR1 as MNHEY and CDR2 as SVGEGT. In DNA, the CDR3 is TGTGCCAGCAGCGACAGGGGGCGAAACACCATATATTTT. Translated: CASSDRGRNTIYF.

The V call is TRBV5-5, the J call TRBJ1-5; 9 nucleotides line up with TRBD1. The CDR3 runs to 17 residues. Germline-derived CDR1 and CDR2 are SGHKS and YYEKEE (reference sequence). With 1 base clipped from V and 5 bases from J, the junction kept 10 bases outside the gene matches. The CDR3 coding sequence is TGTGCCAGCAGCTTGAGTTTGGGGACAGGGCCCGATCAGCCCCAGCATTTT. This sequence encodes CASSLSLGTGPDQPQHF.

The gene calls are TRBV5-5 and TRBJ2-2, with D maybe TRBD1 (5 bases). The germline V gene encodes CDR1 SGHKS and CDR2 YYEKEE (reference sequence). V was pared by 0 bases and J by 5 bases, with 5 bases between. This CDR3 spans 13 amino acids. In DNA, the CDR3 is TGTGCCAGCAGCTTGGGACAGACCGGGGAGCTGTTTTTT. Translating gives CASSLGQTGELFF.

This clone was observed once. V is TRBV2 and J is TRBJ1-2; a possible D gene is TRBD1 (6 bases). This CDR3 region has 13 residues. V was pared by 6 bases and J by 6 bases, with 14 bases between. The germline gives CDR1 SNHLY, CDR2 FYNNEI. CDR3 residues: CASRRWAGDGYTF. CDR3 nucleotide sequence: TGTGCCAGCAGAAGGTGGGCAGGGGATGGCTACACCTTC. Full variable domain (remainder filled in from reference TRBV2 and TRBJ1-2): EPEVTQTPSHQVTQMGQEVILRCVPISNHLYFYWYRQILGQKVEFLVSFYNNEISEKSEIFDDQFSVERPDGSNFTLKIRSTKLEDSAMYFCASRRWAGDGYTFGSGTRLTVV.

In regard to this clone: One junction end does not reproduce the germline sequence, and a read error may be involved. V is TRBV5-1 and J is TRBJ1-1; D remains ambiguous. CDR3 length equals 15 residues. Germline V gives CDR1 SGHRS, CDR2 YFSETQ. CDR3 loop: CASSLGSRADPEAFF. The CDR3 DNA is TGTGCCAGCAGCTTGGGGTCTCGTGCGGACCCTGAAGCTTTCTTT.

The chain joins TRBV6-1 to TRBJ1-2; D call uncertain. CDR3 length equals 11 residues. Looked up from germline, CDR1 is MNHNS and CDR2 is SASEGT. V lost 3 bases to trimming and J lost 5 bases, with 4 bases between them. CDR3 in DNA: TGTGCCAGCAGTGAGATATATGGCTACACCTTC. Protein sequence: CASSEIYGYTF.

The V call is TRBV9, the J call TRBJ2-7, with 8 bases aligning to TRBD2. V shed 3 bases and J 7 bases; nucleotides not matched to a gene: 9. The CDR3 runs 14 residues. The V gene's germline CDR1 is SGDLS and CDR2 YYNGEE. The CDR3 sequence is CASSAGLGGGEQYF. CDR3 coding DNA: TGTGCCAGCAGCGCGGGACTAGGGGGAGGGGAGCAGTACTTC.

The V and J genes are TRBV5-3 and TRBJ2-7; 7 bases are a match to TRBD2. TRBV5-3 has ORF status, its function being uncertain. The CDR3 covers 13 residues. Losses at the gene ends were 4 bases for V and 10 bases for J; bases not matched to a gene: 11. CDR3 region: CARSNRITGGQYV. The CDR3 DNA is TGTGCCAGAAGCAACCGAATTACGGGAGGTCAGTACGTC.